This entry describes one T cell receptor (beta chain). Its antigen remains unidentified. PCR primers comprised 60 Vbeta and 13 Jbeta primers. This table comes from immunoSEQ multiplex PCR, and its TCRdb copy is limited to in-frame clones, with some not included. Listed are 150,000 to 200,000 clones; 2% to 2.5% falls within the top ten. These data originate in a study of cytomegalovirus exposure and HLA in healthy donors. Study results and limitations: Later work showed greater clonal expansion in HLA-associated TCR beta chains than in equally common others. It was taken for granted in presence/absence analyses that sequencing depth across donors was roughly uniform.

Germline lookup yields CDR1 SGDLS and CDR2 YYNGEE. The V and J ends lost 1 base and 5 bases, in that order; junction bases with no gene match: 17. The CDR3 contains 18 residues. The specimen was PBMCs. The clonotype comes from a man aged 25 to 45 in good health and CMV-seronegative. J is TRBJ2-7 and V is TRBV9; TRBD1 matches at 8 bases. This chain's CDR3 is CASSVSGVDRELINEQYF. The CDR3 nucleotides read TGTGCCAGCAGCGTATCAGGGGTGGACAGGGAACTTATCAACGAGCAGTACTTC.